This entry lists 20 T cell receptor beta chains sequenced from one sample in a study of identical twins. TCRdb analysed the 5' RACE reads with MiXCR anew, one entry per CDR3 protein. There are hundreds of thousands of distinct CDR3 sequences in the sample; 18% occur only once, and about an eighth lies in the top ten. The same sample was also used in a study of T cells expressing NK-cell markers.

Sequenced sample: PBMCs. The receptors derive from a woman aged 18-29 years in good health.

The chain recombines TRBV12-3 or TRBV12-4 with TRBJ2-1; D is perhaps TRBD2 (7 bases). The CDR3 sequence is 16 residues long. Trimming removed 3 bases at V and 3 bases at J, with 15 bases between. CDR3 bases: TGTGCCAGCAGTTTTTGGGGGGGGGCTGGCTACAATGAGCAGTTCTTC. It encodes CASSFWGGAGYNEQFF.

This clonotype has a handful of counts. CDR3: CASNYGQPQAGAFF. CDR3 DNA: TGCGCCAGCAACTACGGACAGCCTCAAGCGGGGGCTTTCTTT. The chain links TRBV5-1 to TRBJ1-1, with D possibly matching TRBD1 (6 bases). Germline lookup yields CDR1 SGHRS and CDR2 YFSETQ. The V end lost 6 bases, the J end lost 11 bases, and 23 bases lay between the germline ends. The CDR3 contains 14 residues.

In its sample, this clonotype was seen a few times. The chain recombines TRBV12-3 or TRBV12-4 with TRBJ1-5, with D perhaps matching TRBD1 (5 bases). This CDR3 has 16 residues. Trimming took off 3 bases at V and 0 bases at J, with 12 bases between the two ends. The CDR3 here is CASSLAPGGSNQPQHF. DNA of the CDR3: TGTGCCAGCAGTTTGGCCCCCGGGGGTAGCAATCAGCCCCAGCATTTT.

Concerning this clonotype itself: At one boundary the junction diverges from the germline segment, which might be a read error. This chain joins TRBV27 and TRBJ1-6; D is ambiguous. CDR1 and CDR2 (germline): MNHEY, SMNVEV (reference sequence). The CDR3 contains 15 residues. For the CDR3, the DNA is TGTGCCAGCAGCCGGGCCAGCTCCCATAATTCACCCCTCCACTTT. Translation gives CASSRASSHNSPLHF.

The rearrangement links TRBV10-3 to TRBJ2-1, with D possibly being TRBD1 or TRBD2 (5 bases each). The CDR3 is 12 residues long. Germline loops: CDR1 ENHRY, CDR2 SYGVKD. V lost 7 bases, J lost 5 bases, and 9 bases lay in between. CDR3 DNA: TGTGCCATCACGGGACGCAACAATGAGCAGTTCTTC. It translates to CAITGRNNEQFF.

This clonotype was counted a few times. The CDR3 DNA reads TGTGCCAGCAGTTACTCAGTAGTCAACAATTACGAGCAGTACTTC. Its protein product is CASSYSVVNNYEQYF. This chain uses TRBV6-5 with TRBJ2-7; D is unresolved. Trimming removed 0 bases from V and 4 bases from J, with 13 bases in between. CDR3 length equals 15 residues. CDR1 and CDR2 from the germline V gene are MNHEY and SVGAGI.

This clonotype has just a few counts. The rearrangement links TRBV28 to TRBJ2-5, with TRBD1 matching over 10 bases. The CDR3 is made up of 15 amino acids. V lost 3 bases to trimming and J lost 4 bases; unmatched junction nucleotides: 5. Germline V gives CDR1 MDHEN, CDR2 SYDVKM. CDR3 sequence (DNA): TGTGCCAGCAGTTTGGCAGGGACAGGGGCAGAGACCCAGTACTTC. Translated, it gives CASSLAGTGAETQYF.

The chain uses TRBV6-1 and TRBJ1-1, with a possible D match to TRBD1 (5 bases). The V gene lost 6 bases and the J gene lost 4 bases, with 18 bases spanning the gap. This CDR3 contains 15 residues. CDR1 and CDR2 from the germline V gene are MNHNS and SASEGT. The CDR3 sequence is CASRPSGTGATEAFF. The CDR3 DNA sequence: TGTGCCAGCAGGCCTTCAGGTACCGGGGCCACTGAAGCTTTCTTT.

CDR3 sequence (DNA): TGCGCCAGCAGCCAAAATGGGGGGAGCTCCCGCCATGAGCAGTTCTTC. This encodes CASSQNGGSSRHEQFF. This chain uses TRBV4-3 with TRBJ2-1; a weak D match, TRBD2 (6 bases). V lost 2 bases and J lost 8, with 19 bases in between. Germline V gene sequence: CDR1 LGHNA, CDR2 YSLEER. The CDR3 has 16 residues.

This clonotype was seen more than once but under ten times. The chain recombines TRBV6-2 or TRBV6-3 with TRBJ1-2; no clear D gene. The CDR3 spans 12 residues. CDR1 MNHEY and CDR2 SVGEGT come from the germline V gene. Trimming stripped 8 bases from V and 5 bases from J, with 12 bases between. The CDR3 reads CASPPRKYGYTF. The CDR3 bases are TGTGCCAGCCCCCCCCGGAAGTATGGCTACACCTTC.

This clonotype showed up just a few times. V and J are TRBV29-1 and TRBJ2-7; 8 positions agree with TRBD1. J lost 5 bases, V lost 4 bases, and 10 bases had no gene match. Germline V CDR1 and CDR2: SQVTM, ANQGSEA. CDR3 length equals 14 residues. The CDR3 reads CSVVDRTGSHEQYF. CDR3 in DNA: TGCAGCGTTGTCGATCGGACAGGGTCCCACGAGCAGTACTTC.

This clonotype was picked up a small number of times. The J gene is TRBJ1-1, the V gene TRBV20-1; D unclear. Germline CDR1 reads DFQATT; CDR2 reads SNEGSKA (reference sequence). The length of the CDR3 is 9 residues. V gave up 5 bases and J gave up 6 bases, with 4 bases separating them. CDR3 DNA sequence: TGCAGTGCTTGCGCTGAAGCTTTCTTT. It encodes CSACAEAFF.

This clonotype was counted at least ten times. The CDR3 DNA reads as TGTGCCAGCAGCTTGGTCCAGGGGGATGAAGCTTTCTTT. Amino acid sequence: CASSLVQGDEAFF. The chain has TRBV5-6 and TRBJ1-1; 7 bases match TRBD1. The CDR3 totals 13 residues. CDR1 SGHDT and CDR2 YYEEEE come from the germline V gene. Trimming at V came to 0 bases and at J to 7 bases, leaving 3 bases not matched to a gene.

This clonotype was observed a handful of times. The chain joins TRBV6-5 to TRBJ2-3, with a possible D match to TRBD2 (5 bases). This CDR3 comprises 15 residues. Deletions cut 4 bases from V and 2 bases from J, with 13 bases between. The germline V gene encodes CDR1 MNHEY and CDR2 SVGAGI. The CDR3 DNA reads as TGTGCCAGCAGTTCCCATAGCGACCTCACAGATACGCAGTATTTT. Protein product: CASSSHSDLTDTQYF.

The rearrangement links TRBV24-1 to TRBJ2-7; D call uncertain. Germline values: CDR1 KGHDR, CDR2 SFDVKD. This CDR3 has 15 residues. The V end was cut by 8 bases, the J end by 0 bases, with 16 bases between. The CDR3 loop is CATTESPQTSYEQYF. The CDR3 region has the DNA TGTGCCACCACCGAGAGCCCCCAGACCTCCTACGAGCAGTACTTC.

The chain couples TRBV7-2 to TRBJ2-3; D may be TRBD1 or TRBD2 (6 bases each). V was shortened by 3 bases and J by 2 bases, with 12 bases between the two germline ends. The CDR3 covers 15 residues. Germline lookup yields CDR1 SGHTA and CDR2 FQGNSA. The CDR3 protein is CASSFVGGTTDTQYF. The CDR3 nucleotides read TGTGCCAGCAGCTTTGTCGGGGGCACCACAGATACGCAGTATTTT.

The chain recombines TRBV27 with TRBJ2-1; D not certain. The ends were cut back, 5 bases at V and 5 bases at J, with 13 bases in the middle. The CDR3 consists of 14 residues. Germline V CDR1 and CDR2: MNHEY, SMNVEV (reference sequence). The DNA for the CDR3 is TGTGCCAGCAGTCCTACTCCAATCCACAATGAGCAGTTCTTC. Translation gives CASSPTPIHNEQFF.

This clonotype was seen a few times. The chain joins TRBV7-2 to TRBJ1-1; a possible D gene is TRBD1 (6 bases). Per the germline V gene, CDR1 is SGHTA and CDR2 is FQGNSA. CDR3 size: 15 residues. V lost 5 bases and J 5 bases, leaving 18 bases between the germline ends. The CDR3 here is CASSPKIGGRTEAFF. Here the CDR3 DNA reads TGTGCCAGCAGCCCTAAGATAGGGGGAAGGACTGAAGCTTTCTTT.

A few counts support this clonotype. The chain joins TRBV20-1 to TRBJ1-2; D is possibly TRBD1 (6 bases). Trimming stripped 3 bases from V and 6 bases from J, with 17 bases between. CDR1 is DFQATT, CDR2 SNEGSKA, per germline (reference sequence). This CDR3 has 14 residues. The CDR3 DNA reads TGCAGTGCTAGGATCCGGGACATAGGGGATGGCTACACCTTC. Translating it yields CSARIRDIGDGYTF.

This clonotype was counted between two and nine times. The CDR3 nucleotides read TGTGCCAGCAGCTTACCAGGGGTCACCGGGGAGCTGTTTTTT. It translates to CASSLPGVTGELFF. The gene calls are TRBV7-2 and TRBJ2-2; the D gene is possibly TRBD1 (6 bases). Trimming stripped 2 bases from V and 4 bases from J, with 8 bases between. The CDR3 contains 14 residues. Per germline, CDR1 SGHTA and CDR2 FQGNSA.